A single sample is the source of the 9 T cell receptor beta chains below, sequenced in a study of CD8 T cells in Susac syndrome. It was with random hexamers that 0.5 to 1 ug RNA was reverse transcribed. A single record per CDR3 protein comes from TCRdb applying MiXCR to the immunoSEQ multiplex PCR reads. The table records about 200,000 distinct CDR3 sequences, under 97% of them present only once. The sequencing input was CD4+ T cells from PBMCs. The origin of the receptors is a human donor with multiple sclerosis.

The J gene is TRBJ1-1, the V gene TRBV6-5; D gene unclear. CDR1 and CDR2 from the germline V gene are MNHEY and SVGAGI. The V end lost 6 bases, the J end lost 4 bases, and 12 bases lay between the germline ends. The CDR3 runs 13 residues. CDR3 in amino acids: CASSRLHITEAFF. The DNA for the CDR3 is TGTGCCAGCAGCCGGCTTCACATCACTGAAGCTTTCTTT.

V and J are TRBV20-1 and TRBJ2-5, with D hard to call. V was clipped by 3 bases and J by 1 base, with 9 bases between them. Germline CDR1 DFQATT, CDR2 SNEGSKA (reference sequence). The length of the CDR3 is 13 residues. The CDR3 region has the DNA TGCAGTGCTAGGCCGCCAGGCCAAGAGACCCAGTACTTC. Translating it yields CSARPPGQETQYF.

The genes are TRBV25-1 and TRBJ2-4; TRBD2 aligns across 11 bases. This CDR3 contains 16 residues. CDR1 MGHDK and CDR2 SYGVNS come from the germline V gene. The ends lost 3 bases at V and 0 bases at J; junction bases unmatched: 1. The CDR3 is CASSDLAGGAKNIQYF. DNA of the CDR3: TGTGCCAGCAGTGACCTAGCGGGGGGAGCCAAAAACATTCAGTACTTC.

CDR3 DNA sequence: TGTGCCAGCAGCCGACAGGACGGCCAAGAGACCCAGTACTTC. This sequence encodes CASSRQDGQETQYF. This chain uses TRBV11-3 with TRBJ2-5, with a weak D call TRBD1 (6 bases). Trimming cost V 5 bases and J 1 base, with 11 bases left between them. The CDR3 runs 14 residues. Germline V gene lookup returns CDR1 SGHNT and CDR2 YENEEA.

In DNA, the CDR3 is TGTGCCAGCAGAAACAGGGGGGAAGAGACCCAGTACTTC. It is translated as CASRNRGEETQYF. The chain uses TRBV3-1 and TRBJ2-5, with 8 bases fitting TRBD1. The V gene's germline CDR1 is LGHDT and CDR2 YNNKEL (reference sequence). Trimming cost V 6 bases and J 3 bases; bases outside gene matches: 3. The CDR3 has 13 amino acids.

The rearrangement uses TRBV30 and TRBJ2-6, with D uncertain. The V end was cut by 1 base, the J end by 0 bases, with 4 bases between. The CDR3 contains 14 residues. Germline lookup yields CDR1 GTSNPN and CDR2 SVGIG (reference sequence). CDR3 DNA: TGTGCCTGGAGTGAGCTCTCTGGGGCCAACGTCCTGACTTTC. Its protein product is CAWSELSGANVLTF.

The gene calls are TRBV18 and TRBJ2-7; D unclear. Deletions cut 2 bases from V and 6 bases from J, with 17 bases between. Germline lookup yields CDR1 KGHSH and CDR2 LQKENI. The CDR3 consists of 15 residues. As DNA, the CDR3 is TGTGCCAGCTCACCAGTACCTCCCGCTGAGACCGAGCAGTACTTC. Protein: CASSPVPPAETEQYF.

The chain links TRBV30 to TRBJ1-4; perhaps TRBD1 as D (6 bases). The V gene lost 2 bases and the J gene lost 4 bases, with 8 bases spanning the gap. Germline CDR1 is GTSNPN and CDR2 is SVGIG (reference sequence). The CDR3 spans 13 residues. CDR3 protein: CAWSRDINEKLFF. The CDR3 coding sequence is TGTGCCTGGAGTCGGGACATTAATGAAAAACTGTTTTTT.

This chain links TRBV29-1 with TRBJ1-4; D may be TRBD1 (6 bases). The CDR3 length is 14 residues. Germline V CDR1 and CDR2: SQVTM, ANQGSEA. Trimming took 6 bases from V and 6 from J, leaving 17 bases between them. In nucleotides, the CDR3 is TGCAGCGTGGCTAGGGGAGGGGGAGATGAAAAACTGTTTTTT. The encoded protein is CSVARGGGDEKLFF.